This TCR beta chain was sequenced in a study of blood T cell repertoires in COVID-19. In the study overall: Material from acute and convalescent COVID-19 was sourced from the United States, Italy and Spain.

Data came from immunoSEQ multiplex PCR; TCRdb stores just in-frame clones and leaves some out. This sample has roughly 250,000 clones, with roughly nine tenths found just once. Seattle patients were enrolled while actively infected and followed longitudinally. What was sequenced was peripheral blood. This clonotype was obtained from a woman under 40 with COVID-19, enrolled during active disease.

The chain's CDR3 is CASSTRDNPSGANVLTF. The DNA for the CDR3 is TGTGCCAGCAGCACCCGGGACAATCCCTCTGGGGCCAACGTCCTGACTTTC. This chain connects TRBV21-1 to TRBJ2-6; the D call TRBD1 from the table was never checked on the DNA. TRBV21-1 is recorded as a pseudogene. CDR3 size: 17 residues.